The TCR beta chain described here comes from a study of cytomegalovirus exposure and HLA in healthy donors (dated by TCRdb to about 2017). General notes on the study: An earlier analysis of some 550 of the donors reported 250 to 300 Gb of sequence data and some 120 million unique TCR beta sequences from about 200 million T cells. An early release covering roughly 600 HLA-typed donors comprised approximately 290 gigabases of sequencing data and 85 million or so unique TCR sequences. Of the roughly 400 genotyped donors, roughly 76% were placed in the genetic ancestry cluster associated with self-reported Caucasian donors. The aim of the study was to test whether cataloging public T cell receptors could identify signatures of past pathogen exposure. The study used immunosequencing to profile the T cell repertoires of approximately 650 subjects and linked those repertoires to cytomegalovirus serostatus. Besides the first cohort of around 700 subjects, a separate validation cohort made up of 120 different subjects was used. To predict cytomegalovirus infection status, the study brought together high-throughput TCR immunosequencing, statistical association of individual TCRs with disease status, and machine learning. A later analysis re-analyzed previously published TCR beta repertoires from 660 or so donors and added high-resolution HLA genotyping to study TCR occurrence patterns. Rather than using new phenotypic data, the later analysis identified candidate immune exposures from TCR beta sequences and from how often those sequences occurred across donors. An earlier analysis of about 620 of the donors applied high-throughput TCR beta sequencing to assess whether each TCR beta V gene segment acted as functional or pseudogenic. Donor age, sex, ethnicity and CMV serostatus were compiled alongside the repertoire data. In a later genetic analysis, genome-wide SNP genotypes for about 65% of the roughly 670 donors were used, and that subset was treated as a discovery cohort. Every repertoire in the discovery cohort had been generated on one and the same sequencing platform. HLA typing included class I and class II loci at four-digit resolution. The number of typed donors differed by locus: about 620-640 for A, B, C, DRB1 and DQB1; 500 to 550 for DQA1; 606 for DPA1; and around 470 for DPB1. Roughly 5 DR-DQ haplotypes were handled as single units for association and clustering because linkage in the cohort was strong. Across about 380 genotyped donors of the cohort, an average of approximately 240,000 unique TCR beta nucleotide sequences per donor were sequenced, and approximately 19% of those sequences were non-productive. The investigation overall reported the following: A total of about 150 TCR beta chains were listed by the study as associated with cytomegalovirus. At a false discovery rate of 0.05, a later analysis linked about 17,000 TCR beta sequences to specific HLA alleles. Because some donors lacked HLA typing at each locus, the association tests relied only on the typed subset. Roughly uniform sequencing depth across donors was assumed in presence/absence analyses, although this assumption may not hold. For the cohort, immune exposure information was limited to CMV serostatus. Only TCR beta chains were sequenced in this cohort, and the absence of alpha or paired-chain data limited detectable features. Some IMGT-functional V segments, including TRBV6-2 and TRBV6-3, could not be told apart with the 87-base-pair reads, so those segments were excluded. V-gene and J-gene trimming of TCR beta chains was associated with a missense DCLRE1C variant in a later genetic analysis, and the association was replicated in an independent cohort. The authors suggested that the approach could potentially be generalized to other disease states and immunological phenotypes. When HLA alleles, especially DR and DQ, strongly co-occurred, TCR associations were difficult to assign to individual alleles. In a later analysis, several top co-occurrence clusters were reported to appear linked to parvovirus B19, influenza, CMV and Epstein-Barr virus. In an earlier analysis of around 500 of the donors, most TCR beta V segments appeared in productive rearrangements about 87% or about 30% of the time, broadly matching IMGT annotations. A later genetic analysis reported fewer N-insertions in productive TCRs among donors in an Asian-associated ancestry cluster than the 666-donor mean. According to a later analysis, TCR association rates differed among HLA loci, with DRB1 alleles showing the most associated TCRs and HLA-C alleles showing the fewest. In a later analysis, most CMV-associated TCR beta chains were found to appear HLA-restricted, with HLA associations seemingly driven largely by CMV exposure. Cytomegalovirus status was reported to be diagnosed by the classifier with high specificity and sensitivity in both the original and validation cohorts. In a later analysis, HLA-associated TCR beta chains were found to be more clonally expanded and to have lower generation probabilities than equally common non-associated chains. Most TCR sequences were observed very rarely across donors, whereas some public TCRs were present in many individuals. About 17 rarely observed V segments, including chromosome 9 orphons, were excluded from the earlier analysis of a few hundred of the donors because counts were too low. In vitro tests confirmed that a few of the cytomegalovirus-associated TCR beta chains recognize cytomegalovirus antigens. A further reported finding was that TCR beta sequences accurately predicted the HLA-A and HLA-B alleles for most subjects in the first cohort. Linkage disequilibrium might explain the correlated functional status among segregating V segments, but an unknown experimental factor could not be ruled out. A cluster of highly shared sequence variants was judged likely to represent a technical artifact of the sequencing pipeline.

Looking up the germline V gene (reference sequence) yields CDR1 DFQATT and CDR2 SNEGSKA. The CDR3 contains 10 residues, cysteine and phenylalanine counted. Only CDR3 DNA remains: 30 bases, in frame from the first base. The V and J ends are trimmed by 3 bases and 8 bases, leaving 7 bases between them. This clone turned up a few times. No antigen is known for it. No quality values exist for individual bases; no much larger clone is one base distant. The cohort was made up of hundreds of healthy bone marrow donors. At the time of sampling, every cohort member was nominally healthy, though immune exposures that went unrecorded were likely present. The donor tested CMV seronegative and was one of the 352 seronegative cohort members. A peripheral blood sample was collected from each donor, and TCR beta sequencing was performed on peripheral blood mononuclear cells. The Qiagen DNeasy Blood Extraction Kit was used to extract genomic DNA from the blood cell samples.

Libraries were made using the immunoSEQ multiplex PCR assay. A mixture of 60 forward primers for TCR Vbeta segments and 13 reverse primers for TCR Jbeta segments was used in the multiplex PCR. The CDR3 region of rearranged TCR beta genes was amplified from genomic DNA with a multiplex PCR assay. The amplified TCR beta libraries were sequenced on the Illumina HiSeq System as 87-base-pair reads. Turning to the authors' computational methods: A later analysis tallied tens of millions of unique TCR beta chains across the roughly 610 repertoires, and some 10 million of those chains were shared by two or more donors. A nearest-neighbor algorithm error-corrected the raw reads and collapsed the reads into unique sequences, merging closely related sequences to remove PCR and sequencing errors. V, D and J gene segments were assigned by aligning CDR3 sequences to IMGT reference sequences. For a sequence to be retained, a match of at least six nucleotides to both a V gene segment and a J gene segment was required. A rearrangement counted as productive if the CDR3 had no stop codons and remained in frame with V and J, and every other rearrangement counted as non-productive. Following IMGT convention, CDR3 was defined as the stretch from the second conserved V-encoded cysteine up to the conserved J-encoded phenylalanine. In an earlier analysis of roughly 580 of the donors, sequences lacking an unambiguous match to a single V gene segment were excluded. In an earlier analysis of 450 to 700 of the donors, V segments were called functional above 56.7% productive rearrangements and were called segregating when the between-donor standard deviation exceeded 5%. A statistical classification framework was built for diagnosing cytomegalovirus status from the catalog of TCR beta chain sequences. V and J gene assignment, in a later analysis, came from comparing TCR nucleotide sequences with IMGT/GENE-DB human TR gene sequences. The TCRdist pipeline was used in a later analysis to assign CDR3 sequences and most-parsimonious VDJ recombination scenarios. In a later analysis, every TCR beta chain was defined by the combination of its CDR3 amino acid sequence and its V-gene family, and reads without a unique V-gene family were dropped. In a later analysis, 550 to 650 highly shared, low-generation-probability nucleotide sequences were removed to address suspected cross-contamination and a sequencing artifact. A later analysis calculated a clonal expansion index for each public chain from normalized within-repertoire ranks of inferred template counts. A later analysis computed generation probabilities with a VDJ recombination model fitted to out-of-frame rearrangements, and checked the results against IGoR. In a later analysis, hypergeometric tests were used to score TCR-TCR, TCR-HLA and TCR-CMV co-occurrence, with a repertoire-size bias correction applied to TCR pairs. False discovery rates were estimated in a later analysis by permuting HLA or CMV assignments 20 times. A later analysis grouped co-occurring TCRs with DBSCAN, adding TCRdist sequence similarity when clustering within HLA-allele-positive subsets. Repertoires with fewer than 30,000 or more than 120,000 public chains, plus five repertoires with anomalous nucleotide sharing, were excluded from co-occurrence clustering. TCRdb holds this immuneACCESS table with in-frame rearrangements only. Some clones are missing; in checked studies, unresolved V genes explain under half, and the rest has no known cause. D and trimming come from the DNA, and the V and J calls and clone size come from that table. Present in this sample are 110,000 to 150,000 clones, roughly 80% of which were seen just once. 1.6% of the sample is in the top ten clones.

This receptor was obtained from a female donor in good health and CMV-seronegative. Sequenced: PBMCs. The chain links TRBV20-1 with TRBJ2-5; the D gene assignment is ambiguous. The DNA sequence follows: TGCAGTGCTAGCGACATTACCCAGTACTTC. Protein translation: CSASDITQYF.